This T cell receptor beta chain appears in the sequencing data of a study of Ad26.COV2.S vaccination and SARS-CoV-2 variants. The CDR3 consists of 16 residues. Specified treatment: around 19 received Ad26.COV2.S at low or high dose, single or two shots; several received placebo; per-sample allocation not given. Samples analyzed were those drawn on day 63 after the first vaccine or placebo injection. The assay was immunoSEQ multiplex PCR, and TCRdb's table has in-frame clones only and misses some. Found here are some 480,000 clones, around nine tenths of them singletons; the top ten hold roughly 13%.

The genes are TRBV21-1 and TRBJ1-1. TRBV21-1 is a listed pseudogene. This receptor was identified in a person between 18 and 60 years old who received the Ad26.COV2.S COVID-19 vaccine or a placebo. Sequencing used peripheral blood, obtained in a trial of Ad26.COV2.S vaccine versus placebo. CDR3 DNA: TGTGCCAGCAGCAAAGATAACAACCTCGCGGGCACTGAAGCTTTCTTT. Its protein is CASSKDNNLAGTEAFF.